These T cell receptor beta chains were read from a single sample in a study of cytomegalovirus exposure and HLA in healthy donors. Profiled with immunoSEQ multiplex PCR; TCRdb holds only in-frame clones, not every one. The table has 85,000 to 90,000 clones, 79% seen once. Sequencing was carried out using PBMCs. These receptors were collected from a man aged 25 to 40 in good health and CMV-seronegative. CDR3s include the opening cysteine and the closing phenylalanine or tryptophan. D genes are given only for firm matches. Clone size is given for some rows only: seen once, a few or many times, or a class if the clone is expanded.

j_call v_call d_call clone_size cdr3_aa cdr3_nt
TRBJ1-1 TRBV7-2 . . CASSRLSQGNTEAFF TGTGCCAGCAGCCGACTTTCACAGGGGAACACTGAAGCTTTCTTT
TRBJ2-3 TRBV11-2 . . CASSLDRGASDTQYF TGTGCCAGCAGCTTAGATCGGGGGGCCTCGGATACGCAGTATTTT
TRBJ1-5 TRBV7-2 . once CASSLNAGDAQPQHF TGTGCCAGCAGCTTAAATGCAGGGGACGCGCAGCCCCAGCATTTT
TRBJ2-7 TRBV11-1 . . CASSPQSSSSYEQYF TGTGCCAGCAGCCCCCAGTCCTCAAGCTCCTACGAGCAGTACTTC
TRBJ2-2 TRBV19 . . CASSSDSRMLTGELFF TGTGCCAGTAGTTCGGACAGTCGGATGCTCACCGGGGAGCTGTTTTTT
TRBJ2-3 TRBV28 TRBD1 . CASSFRGQGGTDTQYF TGTGCCAGCAGTTTCCGGGGACAGGGTGGCACAGATACGCAGTATTTT
TRBJ1-1 TRBV11-3 . . CASSSPRNTEAFF TGTGCCAGCAGCTCTCCGAGGAACACTGAAGCTTTCTTT
TRBJ2-7 TRBV2 . . CASRASPNRHSSYEQYF TGTGCCAGCAGGGCCTCACCTAACAGGCACAGCTCCTACGAGCAGTACTTC
TRBJ1-3 TRBV30 . few CAWSGPASGNTIYF TGTGCCTGGTCAGGGCCTGCTTCTGGAAACACCATATATTTT
TRBJ2-2 TRBV5-1 TRBD2 . CASKRGLAVNTGELFF TGCGCCAGCAAGAGGGGACTAGCGGTGAACACCGGGGAGCTGTTTTTT
TRBJ2-3 TRBV5-1 TRBD1 . CASGAGTGSTDTQYF TGCGCCAGCGGGGCCGGGACAGGGTCCACAGATACGCAGTATTTT
TRBJ1-5 TRBV5-1 . few CASSFGPGDGQPQHF TGCGCCAGCAGCTTTGGGCCCGGGGATGGGCAGCCCCAGCATTTT
TRBJ1-1 TRBV9 TRBD1 few CASSEQGAGTEAFF TGTGCCAGCAGCGAGCAGGGGGCTGGCACTGAAGCTTTCTTT
TRBJ2-2 TRBV5-1 . . CASRPWRGPTNTGELFF TGCGCCAGCAGACCCTGGAGGGGGCCGACTAACACCGGGGAGCTGTTTTTT
TRBJ1-2 TRBV15 TRBD1 . CATSREGQGKNYGYTF TGTGCCACCAGCAGAGAGGGACAGGGGAAGAACTATGGCTACACCTTC
TRBJ1-5 TRBV6-6 . . CASSRKFGNSNQPQHF TGTGCCAGCAGCCGAAAATTCGGGAATAGCAATCAGCCCCAGCATTTT
TRBJ1-4 TRBV9 . . CASSVDPSQGLNEKLFF TGTGCCAGCAGCGTAGACCCGTCTCAGGGGCTAAATGAAAAACTGTTTTTT
TRBJ1-1 TRBV13 TRBD1 . CASSWQGAEAFF TGTGCCAGCAGCTGGCAGGGGGCTGAAGCTTTCTTT
TRBJ2-2 TRBV6-6 TRBD2 . CASTGLTTGELFF TGTGCCAGCACGGGACTAACAACCGGGGAGCTGTTTTTT
TRBJ1-1 TRBV19 TRBD1 . CASTAQGAPTEAFF TGTGCCAGTACAGCTCAGGGGGCGCCCACTGAAGCTTTCTTT
TRBJ2-3 TRBV29-1 . . CSVVSGTDTQYF TGCAGCGTTGTCTCCGGCACAGATACGCAGTATTTT
TRBJ2-3 TRBV5-1 TRBD1 . CASSFSWISRTGETDTQYF TGCGCCAGCAGCTTCTCATGGATAAGTCGGACAGGGGAGACAGATACGCAGTATTTT
TRBJ2-7 TRBV27 TRBD2 . CASSPKGGSPYEQYF TGTGCCAGCTCACCTAAGGGAGGGTCCCCTTACGAGCAGTACTTC
TRBJ2-7 TRBV7-6 . . CASSRRDIFGTTIYEQYF TGTGCCAGCAGCCGCAGAGATATATTCGGGACAACTATCTACGAGCAGTACTTC
TRBJ1-5 TRBV10-3 . . CAISSVNQPQHF TGTGCCATCAGCAGCGTCAATCAGCCCCAGCATTTT
TRBJ2-3 TRBV6-5 . . CASYPGRTDTQYF TGTGCCAGCTACCCTGGCCGCACAGATACGCAGTATTTT
TRBJ1-6 TRBV9 TRBD1 once CASSVGTGSPLHF TGTGCCAGCAGCGTAGGGACAGGTTCACCCCTCCACTTT